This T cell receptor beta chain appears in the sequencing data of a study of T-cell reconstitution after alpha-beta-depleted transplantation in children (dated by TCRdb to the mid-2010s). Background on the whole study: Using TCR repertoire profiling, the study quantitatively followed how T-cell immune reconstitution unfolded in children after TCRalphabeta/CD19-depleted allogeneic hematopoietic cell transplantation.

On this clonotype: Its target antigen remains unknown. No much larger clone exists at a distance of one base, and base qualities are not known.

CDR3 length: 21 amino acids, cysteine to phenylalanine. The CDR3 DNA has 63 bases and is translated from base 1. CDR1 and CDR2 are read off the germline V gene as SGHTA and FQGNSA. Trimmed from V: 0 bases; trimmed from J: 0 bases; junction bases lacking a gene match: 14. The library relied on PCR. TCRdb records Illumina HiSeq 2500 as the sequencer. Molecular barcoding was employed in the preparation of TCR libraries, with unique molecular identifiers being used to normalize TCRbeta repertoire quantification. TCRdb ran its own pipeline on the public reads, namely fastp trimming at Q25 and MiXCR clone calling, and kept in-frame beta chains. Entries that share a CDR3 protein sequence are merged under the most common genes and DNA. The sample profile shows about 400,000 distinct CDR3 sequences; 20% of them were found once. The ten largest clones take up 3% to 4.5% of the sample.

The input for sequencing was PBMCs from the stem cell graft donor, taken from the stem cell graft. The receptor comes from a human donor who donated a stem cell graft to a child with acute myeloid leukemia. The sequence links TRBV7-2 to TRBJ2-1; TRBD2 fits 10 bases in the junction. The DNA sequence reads TGTGCCAGCAGCTTAGCGCTAAGCGGGAGGGCCGGTTTCCGCTCCTACAATGAGCAGTTCTTC. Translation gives CASSLALSGRAGFRSYNEQFF.